The 2 T cell receptor beta chains listed next were all sequenced from one sample in a study of CD8 T cells in ankylosing spondylitis. TCRdb processed the 5' RACE reads anew with MiXCR; each CDR3 protein has one entry. The sample has approximately 350,000 distinct CDR3 sequences, roughly 15% seen once. Sequences were obtained from blood, either unsorted or a sorted T cell fraction (not recorded which). These receptor sequences come from a male donor with ankylosing spondylitis or in good health (not recorded which).

The chain employs TRBV4-2 and TRBJ2-2; D is perhaps TRBD1 or TRBD2 (5 bases each). Germline V lookup: CDR1 LGHNA, CDR2 YNFKEQ. V lost 2 bases to trimming and J lost 8 bases, with 15 bases between them. The CDR3 has 15 residues. CDR3 sequence (DNA): TGTGCCAGCAGCCAAAACCCCGGGACCGGGGGGGAGCTGTTTTTT. Its protein is CASSQNPGTGGELFF.

The rearrangement links TRBV20-1 to TRBJ2-7, with D possibly being TRBD1 or TRBD2 (6 bases each). V lost 0 bases and J 5 bases, leaving 20 bases between the germline ends. The germline CDR1 and CDR2 sequences are DFQATT and SNEGSKA (reference sequence). This CDR3 is built from 16 residues. This CDR3 reads CSARDARGLKRHEQYF. The CDR3 DNA sequence: TGCAGTGCTAGAGACGCCCGGGGGCTTAAGCGGCACGAGCAGTACTTC.